This T cell receptor beta chain emerged from a study of blood T cell repertoires in COVID-19. Study as a whole: From the United States, Italy and Spain came samples of acute and convalescent COVID-19. T cells, B-cell-depleted T cells, or PBMCs supplied cDNA or gDNA.

Original data processing: Amplified reference gene primers provided the basis for estimating nucleated cell counts. Data came from immunoSEQ multiplex PCR; TCRdb stores just in-frame clones and leaves some out. For V, J and clone size, that table is used; D and trimming come from the DNA. The repertoire holds roughly 130,000 clones, with around 76% as singletons. Germline values: CDR1 SGHTA, CDR2 FQGTGA. V lost 2 bases, J lost 1 base, and 3 bases stayed unmatched. The CDR3 is 15 amino acids. This clone was seen more than once but under ten times. This TCR came from a man older than 75 with acute or convalescent COVID-19. Sequenced sample: peripheral blood. The V and J genes are TRBV7-3 and TRBJ1-1, with 8 positions matching TRBD1. CDR3 bases: TGTGCCAGCAGCTTATTAGGACAGGGGAACACTGAAGCTTTCTTT. Translating gives CASSLLGQGNTEAFF.